This passage covers 5 T cell receptor beta chains from one sample sequenced in a study of blood T cell repertoires in COVID-19. Assay: immunoSEQ multiplex PCR; the TCRdb copy retains only in-frame clones and omits some. The sample lists 450,000 or so clones; about 87% were seen once. Sample: peripheral blood. The receptors originated from a man in his late teens or twenties with COVID-19, enrolled during active disease.

CDR3 nucleotides: TGCGCCAGCAGCTTGGAACAGGGTAGGACGCGTCGGACTGAAGCTTTCTTT. It translates to CASSLEQGRTRRTEAFF. This chain joins TRBV5-1 and TRBJ1-1, with D perhaps TRBD1 (6 bases). V was shortened by 0 bases and J by 5 bases, with 20 bases between the two germline ends. CDR3 size: 17 residues. Germline V gene data show CDR1 as SGHRS and CDR2 as YFSETQ.

The chain has TRBV5-1 and TRBJ2-3; no clear D gene. Trimming took off 0 bases at V and 0 bases at J, with 5 bases between the two ends. The CDR3 contains 14 residues. In germline, CDR1 is SGHRS, CDR2 YFSETQ. The CDR3: CASSLERSTDTQYF. The CDR3 DNA reads as TGCGCCAGCAGCTTGGAACGGAGCACAGATACGCAGTATTTT. Full variable domain (remainder filled in from reference TRBV5-1 and TRBJ2-3): KAGVTQTPRYLIKTRGQQVTLSCSPISGHRSVSWYQQTPGQGLQFLFEYFSETQRNKGNFPGRFSGRQFSNSRSEMNVSTLELGDSALYLCASSLERSTDTQYFGPGTRLTVL.

The chain is built from TRBV6-1 and TRBJ2-6; the match to TRBD1 covers 9 bases. V shed 4 bases and J 0 bases; nucleotides not matched to a gene: 4. Per germline, CDR1 MNHNS and CDR2 SASEGT. The CDR3 spans 17 residues. The CDR3 region has the DNA TGTGCCAGCAGTGTAGGACAGGGGATCTCTGGGGCCAACGTCCTGACTTTC. Protein product: CASSVGQGISGANVLTF.

The V and J genes are TRBV14 and TRBJ2-1; D remains unclear. Looked up from germline, CDR1 is SGHDN and CDR2 is FVKESK. V lost 2 bases and J lost 0, with 11 bases in between. The CDR3 is made up of 16 amino acids. CDR3 bases: TGTGCCAGCAGCCAACGGCGCGGTTACTCCTACAATGAGCAGTTCTTC. This translates into CASSQRRGYSYNEQFF.

The rearrangement uses TRBV28 and TRBJ1-1; 8 nucleotides line up with TRBD1. Germline loops: CDR1 MDHEN, CDR2 SYDVKM. The CDR3 is 14 residues long. Germline trimming cut 6 bases from V and 5 bases from J; bases unmatched to any gene: 8. CDR3 nucleotides: TGTGCCAGCAGATTGGACAGGGTAGGAACTGAAGCTTTCTTT. Translated: CASRLDRVGTEAFF.